These 27 T cell receptor beta chains came from one sample sequenced in a study of siplizumab effects on memory and regulatory T cells (dated by TCRdb to about 2019). Library creation used the immunoSEQ multiplex PCR assay. The immuneACCESS repertoire file appears here via TCRdb, limited to in-frame rearrangements. These files lack a portion of the clones; in checked studies, under half of the deficit traces to unresolved V genes, and the cause of the others is not known. Across this sample there are approximately 50,000 clones, with about 94% seen only once. Approximately 17% of the sample comes from the top ten. Sequencing used CD8+ T cells sorted from blood. Receptors originate from a human donor in good health.

This sequence joins TRBV30 and TRBJ2-7; D may match TRBD1 or TRBD2 (5 bases each). Deletions cut 7 bases from V and 6 bases from J, with 16 bases between. Germline assignment: CDR1 GTSNPN and CDR2 SVGIG (reference sequence). This CDR3 has 12 residues. The CDR3 is CALSLGVGEQYF. The CDR3 nucleotides are TGTGCCTTGTCGTTGGGGGTAGGCGAGCAGTACTTC.

This chain uses TRBV29-1 with TRBJ2-1, with D unresolved. The CDR3 is 16 residues long. V lost 0 bases and J 5 bases, leaving 17 bases between the germline ends. Germline assignment: CDR1 SQVTM and CDR2 ANQGSEA. CDR3 sequence (DNA): TGCAGCGTTGAAGATCTCTTTATTGGGCTAAACAATGAGCAGTTCTTC. Protein sequence: CSVEDLFIGLNNEQFF.

The CDR3, as DNA: TGTGCCAGCAGGGGCCTGGAGTGGTCCTACAATGAGCAGTTCTTC. This sequence encodes CASRGLEWSYNEQFF. The chain uses TRBV27 and TRBJ2-1, with D uncertain. Per germline, CDR1 MNHEY and CDR2 SMNVEV (reference sequence). CDR3 length: 15 amino acids. V was cut by 6 bases and J by 1 base, with 13 bases left in between.

The chain joins TRBV11-2 to TRBJ1-2; D gene unclear. The germline V gene has CDR1 SGHAT and CDR2 FQNNGV. The CDR3 length is 13 residues. V lost 1 base and J lost 5, with 8 bases in between. CDR3 DNA sequence: TGTGCCAGCAGCTTAGGGAATTCGTATGGCTACACCTTC. Translating it yields CASSLGNSYGYTF.

The chain uses TRBV10-3 and TRBJ2-7, with D uncertain. Germline loops: CDR1 ENHRY, CDR2 SYGVKD. The CDR3 totals 12 residues. Trimming stripped 9 bases from V and 5 bases from J, with 14 bases between. In nucleotides, the CDR3 is TGTGCCATTGCTGAGATCAGCGACGAGCAGTACTTC. Encoded protein: CAIAEISDEQYF.

The chain couples TRBV19 to TRBJ2-7; 12 bases fit TRBD1. Germline CDR1 reads LNHDA; CDR2 reads SQIVND (reference sequence). The CDR3 consists of 14 residues. The J segment lost 7 bases and the V segment lost 9 bases, leaving 10 bases of the junction unmatched. The CDR3 DNA reads TGTGCCAGCAGACCGGGACAGGGGGCGAGGGAGCAGTACTTC. Translating gives CASRPGQGAREQYF.

V is TRBV4-1 and J is TRBJ2-2; a possible D gene is TRBD1 (5 bases). The CDR3 sequence is 13 residues long. Germline CDR1 and CDR2: MGHRA and YSYEKL. Trimming stripped 2 bases from V and 5 bases from J, with 6 bases between. CDR3 sequence: CASSQRTTGELFF. In nucleotides, the CDR3 is TGCGCCAGCAGCCAAAGGACAACCGGGGAGCTGTTTTTT.

CDR3 in amino acids: CASSPSERTGETYEQYF. The CDR3 DNA follows: TGTGCCAGCAGCCCCAGCGAAAGAACCGGGGAAACCTACGAGCAGTACTTC. The chain links TRBV9 to TRBJ2-7; possibly TRBD2 for D (5 bases). This CDR3 is 17 amino acids long. Germline V CDR1 and CDR2: SGDLS, YYNGEE. V gave up 4 bases and J gave up 2 bases, with 22 bases separating them.

This clone was seen just once. J is TRBJ2-1 and V is TRBV4-1; D perhaps matches TRBD1 (5 bases). Looked up from germline, CDR1 is MGHRA and CDR2 is YSYEKL. This CDR3 region has 12 residues. V was cut by 1 base and J by 16 bases, with 14 bases left in between. DNA for the CDR3: TGCGCCAGCAGCCAAGGGGGCCGTCCCGCATTCTTC. Amino acids: CASSQGGRPAFF.

The sample holds a few counts of this clone. Other DNA sequences in this specimen translate into the identical CDR3. The J gene is TRBJ2-7, the V gene TRBV18; D is uncertain. Trimming left V 2 bases short and J 6 bases short, with 5 bases between. This CDR3 spans 11 amino acids. The germline V gene encodes CDR1 KGHSH and CDR2 LQKENI. CDR3 DNA: TGTGCCAGCTCACCAGGACGCGAGCAGTACTTC. Protein: CASSPGREQYF.

The chain links TRBV6-6 to TRBJ1-1; D remains ambiguous. Germline V lookup: CDR1 MNHNY, CDR2 SVGAGI (reference sequence). The V gene lost 2 bases and the J gene lost 5 bases, with 9 bases spanning the gap. The CDR3 is 13 amino acids. The CDR3 DNA is TGTGCCAGCAGTTACGGTGTTGAAACTGAAGCTTTCTTT. It is translated as CASSYGVETEAFF.

The chain is built from TRBV5-1 and TRBJ1-3, with 7 bases fitting TRBD1. The germline V gene has CDR1 SGHRS and CDR2 YFSETQ. The CDR3 is 15 residues long. With 1 base clipped from V and 6 bases from J, the junction kept 7 bases outside the gene matches. The CDR3 sequence is CASSLRTGLSNTIYF. Here the CDR3 DNA reads TGCGCCAGCAGCTTGAGGACAGGATTATCAAACACCATATATTTT.

The V call is TRBV4-1, the J call TRBJ2-1, with 9 bases matching TRBD2. V shed 2 bases and J 6 bases; nucleotides not matched to a gene: 8. Per germline, CDR1 MGHRA and CDR2 YSYEKL. CDR3 length equals 16 residues. The CDR3 sequence is CASSQIAGAPRNEQFF. In DNA form, the CDR3 reads TGCGCCAGCAGCCAAATAGCGGGAGCGCCCCGCAATGAGCAGTTCTTC.

The rearrangement links TRBV6-5 to TRBJ2-1; D perhaps matches TRBD1 (6 bases). Germline V gene sequence: CDR1 MNHEY, CDR2 SVGAGI. The CDR3 is made up of 11 amino acids. The germline V and J ends were trimmed by 5 bases and 7 bases, with 6 bases remaining between them. CDR3 protein: CASSTGNEQFF. DNA for the CDR3: TGTGCCAGCAGTACAGGGAATGAGCAGTTCTTC.

The gene calls are TRBV5-5 and TRBJ1-3; possibly TRBD1 for D (5 bases). The CDR3 spans 14 residues. Germline CDR1 is SGHKS and CDR2 is YYEKEE (reference sequence). Trimming cost V 2 bases and J 8 bases, with 14 bases left between them. This CDR3 reads CASSFWQGDDTIYF. CDR3 DNA sequence: TGTGCCAGCAGCTTCTGGCAGGGAGACGACACCATATATTTT.

The rearrangement links TRBV27 to TRBJ2-7; D unresolved. Between the trimmed V and J ends, which lost 6 bases and 2 bases, there was a span of 11 bases. CDR3 length: 13 amino acids. Germline loops: CDR1 MNHEY, CDR2 SMNVEV (reference sequence). CDR3 loop: CASSPWGTYEQYF. CDR3 nucleotides: TGTGCCAGCAGCCCTTGGGGAACCTACGAGCAGTACTTC.

This clone was picked up one time. The CDR3 coding sequence is TGTGCCAGCAGCTTAAGCGGGAGGAGCTCCTACAATGAGCAGTTCTTC. Translation: CASSLSGRSSYNEQFF. The rearrangement joins TRBV7-3 to TRBJ2-1; 8 positions agree with TRBD2. This CDR3 region has 16 residues. J gave up 0 bases and V 1 base, and 2 bases lay outside the gene matches. Per the germline V gene, CDR1 is SGHTA and CDR2 is FQGTGA.

V and J are TRBV10-2 and TRBJ2-1; D is uncertain. Germline assignment: CDR1 WSHSY and CDR2 SAAADI. The CDR3 has 11 residues. The germline V and J ends were trimmed by 8 bases and 4 bases, with 6 bases remaining between them. The CDR3 nucleotides read TGCGCCAGCTGGCGGTACAATGAGCAGTTCTTC. As protein: CASWRYNEQFF.

This clone was observed a single time. The rearrangement uses TRBV10-1 and TRBJ1-5, with 7 nucleotides matching TRBD1. Trimming took 7 bases from V and 2 from J; bases not matched to a gene: 8. The germline gives CDR1 WNHNN, CDR2 SYGVQD (reference sequence). This CDR3 region has 15 residues. This CDR3 reads CASMPGQIGNQPQHF. CDR3 coding DNA: TGCGCCAGCATGCCGGGACAGATAGGCAATCAGCCCCAGCATTTT.

This clone was seen a handful of times. The chain combines TRBV4-2 with TRBJ1-1, with D perhaps TRBD1 (6 bases). V lost 4 bases to trimming and J lost 4 bases, with 10 bases between them. Germline assignment: CDR1 LGHNA and CDR2 YNFKEQ. The CDR3 consists of 13 residues. CDR3 coding DNA: TGTGCCAGCAGCCTTGGAGGGGGCACTGAAGCTTTCTTT. Encoded protein: CASSLGGGTEAFF.

The chain links TRBV2 to TRBJ1-1, with a tentative D call TRBD1 (6 bases). This CDR3 is built from 16 residues. Germline V gene lookup returns CDR1 SNHLY and CDR2 FYNNEI. With 6 bases removed from V and 5 bases from J, the gap between germline ends came to 22 bases. CDR3 sequence (DNA): TGTGCCAGCAGGGCAGGGGCTTACGATACGGGGACTGAAGCTTTCTTT. It specifies CASRAGAYDTGTEAFF.

This rearrangement joins TRBV6-5 to TRBJ2-7; TRBD1 matches 8 bases. J lost 5 bases, V lost 3 bases, and 6 bases had no gene match. CDR3 length: 14 amino acids. Looked up from germline, CDR1 is MNHEY and CDR2 is SVGAGI. CDR3 residues: CASSYTGGPNEQYF. DNA for the CDR3: TGTGCCAGCAGTTATACAGGGGGGCCAAACGAGCAGTACTTC.

This chain uses TRBV5-1 with TRBJ2-7, with a weak D call TRBD1 (6 bases). Trimming shortened V by 2 bases and J by 3 bases, and 9 bases separated the two germline ends. The length of the CDR3 is 13 residues. Germline V gene sequence: CDR1 SGHRS, CDR2 YFSETQ. CDR3 nucleotide sequence: TGCGCCAGCAGCTTCCCGGACAGCTACGAGCAGTACTTC. It is translated as CASSFPDSYEQYF. Full variable domain (missing parts from reference TRBV5-1 and TRBJ2-7): KAGVTQTPRYLIKTRGQQVTLSCSPISGHRSVSWYQQTPGQGLQFLFEYFSETQRNKGNFPGRFSGRQFSNSRSEMNVSTLELGDSALYLCASSFPDSYEQYFGPGTRLTVT.

The rearrangement joins TRBV19 to TRBJ2-7, with D possibly being TRBD2 (6 bases). In germline, CDR1 is LNHDA, CDR2 SQIVND (reference sequence). Trimming left V 3 bases short and J 0 bases short, with 15 bases between. The CDR3 runs to 16 residues. This CDR3 is CASSINRRVSSYEQYF. DNA of the CDR3: TGTGCCAGTAGTATTAACAGGAGGGTCAGCTCCTACGAGCAGTACTTC.

This chain connects TRBV4-1 to TRBJ2-7, with 7 positions matching TRBD1. The CDR3 contains 15 residues. V shed 3 bases, J shed 0 bases, and the junction held 5 bases outside the gene matches. Germline lookup yields CDR1 MGHRA and CDR2 YSYEKL. The CDR3: CASSQKRDSSYEQYF. The CDR3 DNA reads as TGCGCCAGCAGCCAGAAACGGGACAGCTCCTACGAGCAGTACTTC.

The V call is TRBV28, the J call TRBJ2-1; D may be TRBD1 (6 bases). Germline values: CDR1 MDHEN, CDR2 SYDVKM. CDR3 length equals 15 residues. V shed 6 bases and J shed 8 bases, with 20 bases lying between them. Written as DNA, the CDR3 is TGTGCCAGCAGCTCCGGGACAACCCCAGGGGATGAGCAGTTCTTC. It yields the protein CASSSGTTPGDEQFF. Full variable domain (missing parts from reference TRBV28 and TRBJ2-1): DVKVTQSSRYLVKRTGEKVFLECVQDMDHENMFWYRQDPGLGLRLIYFSYDVKMKEKGDIPEGYSVSREKKERFSLILESASTNQTSMYLCASSSGTTPGDEQFFGPGTRLTVL.

The sample holds a few counts of this clone. V gene TRBV28 combines with J gene TRBJ2-7; D may be TRBD2 (6 bases). Per the germline V gene, CDR1 is MDHEN and CDR2 is SYDVKM. This CDR3 is 15 amino acids long. Deletions cut 6 bases from V and 4 bases from J, with 19 bases between. Here the CDR3 reads CASSSPGLQIYEQYF. The CDR3 coding sequence is TGTGCCAGCAGCTCCCCGGGACTCCAGATATACGAGCAGTACTTC.